Listed here is a single T cell receptor beta chain. The antigen this receptor binds is unknown. Qualities for individual bases were not recorded, and no much larger clone is one base off. These data come from a study of blood T cell repertoires in COVID-19 (dated by TCRdb to the early 2020s). For context, the study as a whole: Samples from collaborators originated in the United States, Italy and Spain and spanned both the acute and convalescent phases of COVID-19. Samples were obtained from the ongoing ImmuneRACE study (first 160 participants) and from approximately 1,200 subjects provided by 6 global collaborators. The repertoires were made available in a free public database intended to serve as a resource for research on the immune response to SARS-CoV-2. Where HLA class I and class II types were available, the types were taken from metadata supplied by the sample provider, not from assay-based typing. A de-identified subject ID, COVID-19 status, age in years and sex were almost always included in the sample metadata. The prospective study material was composed of cDNA or gDNA derived from T cells, B-cell-depleted T cells, or PBMCs. Subjects who had been exposed to COVID-19, were actively infected with it, or had recovered from it provided the deeply sampled blood TCRbeta repertoires that made up the dataset. The investigation overall reported the following: The amount of clinical and demographic metadata varied by source and participant and was provided uncurated.

CDR3 length: 15 amino acids, cysteine to phenylalanine. Just CDR3 DNA is preserved here, 45 bases in frame from base 1. The germline V gene encodes CDR1 SGHAT and CDR2 FQNNGV. Here V drops 7 bases and J drops 3 bases, and the junction holds 9 bases not matched to any gene. TCRbeta CDR3 regions were amplified from genomic DNA by means of the immunoSEQ Assay, a bias-controlled multiplex PCR. The study's own analysis went as follows. Nucleated cell counts per sample were estimated from amplification of reference gene primers within the assay. To quantify the absolute abundance of each unique TCRbeta CDR3 rearrangement, sequence reads were collapsed and filtered. For each sample, productive Simpson clonality was calculated by taking the square root of Simpson's diversity index across productive rearrangements. In TCRdb, the immuneACCESS table is reduced to in-frame sequences with V and J assigned. These tables do not hold every clone; where another copy was compared, an unresolved V gene accounts for under half, and the others remain unexplained. That table supplies the V and J calls and clone size; D and trimming were determined from the DNA. A total of around 30,000 clones appear in this sample, around 74% of them only once. The top ten constitute approximately 7.8% of the sample.

Collaborating institutions collected whole blood in K2EDTA tubes following their own protocols. For TCRbeta analysis, collaborators shipped samples as frozen whole blood, isolated PBMCs, or DNA extracted from either of those sample types. The rearranged chain carries TRBV11-2 and TRBJ1-1; 9 central bases correspond to TRBD1. This clonotype originated in a woman between 65 and 79 years old with active or convalescent COVID-19. The specimen was peripheral blood. CDR3 sequence: CASTPPGTGYTEAFF. DNA sequence: TGTGCCAGCACCCCACCCGGGACAGGGTACACTGAAGCTTTCTTT.